These 17 T cell receptor beta chains were all obtained from the same sample, sequenced in a study of blood T cell repertoires in COVID-19 (TCRdb year 2020). Libraries came from the immunoSEQ multiplex PCR assay. TCRdb limited this immuneACCESS table to in-frame rearrangements with V and J called. A share of clones is missing; checked studies link under half to unresolved V genes, and the rest is unexplained. The sample table records around 140,000 clones; 87% of these occur just once. The ten biggest clones cover about 2.5% of the sample. The material sequenced was peripheral blood. The origin of the receptors is a man aged 45-60 years with active COVID-19.

The V and J genes are TRBV18 and TRBJ1-5; D may be TRBD1 (6 bases). Germline V CDR1 and CDR2: KGHSH, LQKENI. This CDR3 contains 13 residues. The V and J ends lost 6 bases and 4 bases respectively, with 10 bases between them. CDR3: CASSLDRNQPQHF. The CDR3 DNA reads TGTGCCAGCTCTCTAGACAGGAATCAGCCCCAGCATTTT.

This chain joins TRBV15 and TRBJ1-4; a weak D match, TRBD1 (6 bases). This CDR3 has 14 amino acids. Trimming cost V 4 bases and J 0 bases, with 6 bases left between them. Germline loops: CDR1 LNHNV, CDR2 YYDKDF (reference sequence). The DNA of the CDR3 is TGTGCCACCAGCAACAGGGCAACTAATGAAAAACTGTTTTTT. Its protein product is CATSNRATNEKLFF.

In this sample, this clone turned up once. Other DNA sequences in this specimen translate into the identical CDR3. The gene calls are TRBV6-1 and TRBJ1-5, with 7 bases matching TRBD1. Per germline, CDR1 MNHNS and CDR2 SASEGT. V trimming: 0 bases; J trimming: 6 bases; junction bases outside the gene matches: 2. This CDR3 contains 14 residues. The CDR3 nucleotides are TGTGCCAGCAGTGAAGCAGGGGGCTCTCAGCCCCAGCATTTT. This gives the protein CASSEAGGSQPQHF.

The chain has TRBV7-8 and TRBJ2-1; 7 nucleotides align to TRBD1. V shed 1 base, J shed 9 bases, and the junction held 9 bases outside the gene matches. The CDR3 loop spans 15 amino acids. Germline assignment: CDR1 SGHVS and CDR2 FQNEAQ. The CDR3 is CASSLGGSQGVEQFF. The CDR3 nucleotides are TGTGCCAGCAGCTTAGGAGGCTCCCAGGGGGTTGAGCAGTTCTTC. The full variable domain, with the rest looked up from reference TRBV7-8 and TRBJ2-1, is GAGVSQSPRYKVAKRGQDVALRCDPISGHVSLFWYQQALGQGPEFLTYFQNEAQLDKSGLPSDRFFAERPEGSVSTLKIQRTQQEDSAVYLCASSLGGSQGVEQFFGPGTRLTVL.

V usage is TRBV10-2 and J usage is TRBJ1-2; 9 nucleotides line up with TRBD1. This CDR3 contains 13 residues. With V trimmed by 6 bases and J by 2 bases, 1 base remained unmatched. The V gene's germline CDR1 is WSHSY and CDR2 SAAADI. CDR3 nucleotides: TGCGCCAGCAGGGGGACAGGGAACTATGGCTACACCTTC. It specifies CASRGTGNYGYTF.

This chain joins TRBV14 and TRBJ2-1; possible D gene TRBD2, 7 bases. In germline, CDR1 is SGHDN, CDR2 FVKESK. Trimming removed 4 bases from V and 15 bases from J, with 16 bases in between. The CDR3 is 12 residues long. The CDR3: CASSLVGGLVFF. CDR3 DNA: TGTGCCAGCAGCCTAGTCGGGGGGCTGGTGTTCTTC. The full variable domain, rest sourced from reference TRBV14 and TRBJ2-1, is EAGVTQFPSHSVIEKGQTVTLRCDPISGHDNLYWYRRVMGKEIKFLLHFVKESKQDESGMPNNRFLAERTGGTYSTLKVQPAELEDSGVYFCASSLVGGLVFFGPGTRLTVL.

The chain carries TRBV28 and TRBJ1-2, with TRBD1 matching 7 bases. V was clipped by 4 bases and J by 0 bases; unmatched bases: 8. The CDR3 totals 16 residues. CDR1 is MDHEN, CDR2 SYDVKM, per germline. CDR3 sequence: CASSSVSGQPNYGYTF. The CDR3 coding sequence is TGTGCCAGCAGTTCCGTATCGGGACAGCCTAACTATGGCTACACCTTC.

The V and J genes are TRBV6-6 and TRBJ1-3, with 7 bases aligning to TRBD1. Losses at the gene ends were 5 bases for V and 0 bases for J; bases not matched to a gene: 10. CDR1 is MNHNY, CDR2 SVGAGI, per germline (reference sequence). The CDR3 runs 17 residues. The CDR3 DNA reads TGTGCCAGCAGTCCAACCCGGACAGGATACTCTGGAAACACCATATATTTT. Residues: CASSPTRTGYSGNTIYF.

The chain combines TRBV2 with TRBJ2-3; 8 bases map to TRBD1. After removal of 3 bases from V and 6 bases from J, the junction contained 5 bases not matched to a gene. CDR3 size: 14 residues. CDR1 is SNHLY, CDR2 FYNNEI, per germline. CDR3 coding DNA: TGTGCCAGCAGTGATGCAGGGGGCTGGGATACGCAGTATTTT. Translating it yields CASSDAGGWDTQYF.

V and J are TRBV5-6 and TRBJ1-4, with a tentative D call TRBD1 (5 bases). V lost 4 bases to trimming and J lost 10 bases, with 11 bases between them. CDR3 length: 12 residues. Germline CDR1 reads SGHDT; CDR2 reads YYEEEE. In DNA, the CDR3 is TGTGCCAGCAGCCGGGGGGTAGGAAAACTGTTTTTT. Encoded protein: CASSRGVGKLFF.

The chain has TRBV11-2 and TRBJ2-7; D uncertain. With 0 bases removed from V and 0 bases from J, the gap between germline ends came to 6 bases. Germline lookup yields CDR1 SGHAT and CDR2 FQNNGV. The CDR3 loop spans 14 amino acids. DNA for the CDR3: TGTGCCAGCAGCTTAGATCTGGCCTCCTACGAGCAGTACTTC. Its translation is CASSLDLASYEQYF.

The chain links TRBV13 to TRBJ1-1; a possible D gene is TRBD1 (6 bases). This CDR3 spans 14 amino acids. Per germline, CDR1 PRHDT and CDR2 FYEKMQ (reference sequence). Trimming cost V 7 bases and J 4 bases, with 16 bases left between them. CDR3 nucleotide sequence: TGTGCCAGCAACTTCAGGCAGGGGACCACTGAAGCTTTCTTT. It translates to CASNFRQGTTEAFF.

The V call is TRBV12-3 or TRBV12-4, the J call TRBJ1-5; 7 positions agree with TRBD1. The CDR3 extends over 13 amino acids. With V trimmed by 8 bases and J by 2 bases, 3 bases remained unmatched. The CDR3 reads CASRDSGNQPQHF. CDR3 bases: TGTGCCAGCCGGGACAGCGGCAATCAGCCCCAGCATTTT.

The CDR3 loop reads CASSKGGGGAGNEQFF. CDR3 sequence (DNA): TGTGCCAGCAGTAAAGGAGGCGGGGGCGCGGGAAATGAGCAGTTCTTC. The gene calls are TRBV25-1 and TRBJ2-1, with TRBD2 as a possible D gene (7 bases). The CDR3 extends over 16 amino acids. V lost 5 bases and J 7 bases, leaving 21 bases between the germline ends. Germline CDR1 is MGHDK and CDR2 is SYGVNS.

This clone was detected once. The V and J genes are TRBV2 and TRBJ1-6, with D unresolved. The germline gives CDR1 SNHLY, CDR2 FYNNEI. The V and J ends lost 3 bases and 0 bases respectively, with 9 bases between them. This CDR3 is 16 amino acids long. In nucleotides, the CDR3 is TGTGCCAGCAGTGACCGAGAGAGCTCCTATAATTCACCCCTCCACTTT. Translation gives CASSDRESSYNSPLHF.

The chain has TRBV7-2 and TRBJ2-2, with D possibly TRBD2 on 5 matching bases. The germline V gene has CDR1 SGHTA and CDR2 FQGNSA. V was cut by 4 bases and J by 2 bases, with 11 bases left in between. This CDR3 comprises 15 residues. CDR3 sequence (DNA): TGTGCCAGCAGCTCCCGAAGCGGAAACACCGGGGAGCTGTTTTTT. It translates to CASSSRSGNTGELFF.

This clone was counted between two and nine times. This chain connects TRBV6-5 to TRBJ2-7; 10 positions match TRBD1. Germline V gene lookup returns CDR1 MNHEY and CDR2 SVGAGI. The CDR3 has 12 residues. V gave up 10 bases and J gave up 7 bases; unmatched junction bases: 7. This CDR3 reads CATRQGAREQYF. The CDR3 nucleotides read TGTGCCACCCGACAGGGGGCGCGGGAGCAGTACTTC.